This is a list of T cell receptor beta chains from one sample in a study of blood T cell repertoires in COVID-19. Sequencing was performed with immunoSEQ multiplex PCR; in TCRdb, only in-frame clones are kept and a portion is missing. The sample lists about 97,000 clones; approximately 90% were seen once. Sequencing was done on a sample of peripheral blood. These receptors were collected from a man aged 55 to 70 with acute or convalescent COVID-19. Each CDR3 is given with its conserved first and last residue. A D gene is named only where the DNA matches it firmly. Size tells how often a clone was seen (once, few, many) or the class of an expanded clone, and some rows leave it out.

D gene	J gene	V gene	clone size	CDR3 protein	CDR3 DNA
TRBD2	TRBJ2-3	TRBV30	NA	CAWLGGGTDTQYF	TGTGCCTGGCTTGGGGGGGGCACAGATACGCAGTATTTT
NA	TRBJ1-2	TRBV6-6	once	CASSEDSLLYGYTF	TGTGCCAGCAGTGAGGACAGCTTACTCTATGGCTACACCTTC
TRBD1	TRBJ2-3	TRBV18	NA	CASSPPRGQGADTQYF	TGTGCCAGCTCACCACCGCGAGGACAGGGGGCAGATACGCAGTATTTT
TRBD1	TRBJ2-5	TRBV2	NA	CASSPDRGREETQYF	TGTGCCAGCAGTCCTGACAGGGGGCGGGAAGAGACCCAGTACTTC
TRBD1	TRBJ1-1	TRBV18	NA	CASSPSGTGYRNTEAFF	TGTGCCAGCTCACCGTCCGGGACAGGGTATCGGAACACTGAAGCTTTCTTT
NA	TRBJ1-4	TRBV4-1	NA	CASSPHQGFNEKLFF	TGCGCCAGCAGCCCGCACCAGGGGTTTAATGAAAAACTGTTTTTT
NA	TRBJ2-1	TRBV7-2	NA	CASSSTGTPYEQFF	TGTGCCAGCAGCTCAACCGGGACACCCTATGAGCAGTTCTTC
NA	TRBJ2-5	TRBV4-2	NA	CASSQRTTRETQYF	TGTGCCAGCAGCCAACGTACCACGAGAGAGACCCAGTACTTC
TRBD1	TRBJ1-3	TRBV19	NA	CATSLTGNGNTIYF	TGTGCCACCTCACTGACAGGGAACGGAAACACCATATATTTT
TRBD1	TRBJ2-2	TRBV2	NA	CASKRQGNTGELFF	TGTGCCAGCAAAAGACAGGGAAACACCGGGGAGCTGTTTTTT
NA	TRBJ2-3	TRBV20-1	NA	CSAPGRDTQYF	TGCAGTGCTCCTGGGAGAGATACGCAGTATTTT
NA	TRBJ1-5	TRBV19	NA	CASTPGSPHQPQHF	TGTGCCAGTACTCCGGGATCCCCCCATCAGCCCCAGCATTTT
NA	TRBJ1-1	TRBV5-6	NA	CASSLRQPNTEAFF	TGTGCCAGCAGCCTGAGACAACCGAACACTGAAGCTTTCTTT
NA	TRBJ1-6	TRBV6-4	NA	CASSVGPGESPLHF	TGTGCCAGCAGTGTGGGTCCAGGGGAGTCACCCCTCCACTTT
TRBD1	TRBJ1-3	TRBV6-1	NA	CASSDTTGGYSGNTIYF	TGTGCCAGCAGTGACACGACAGGGGGGTACTCTGGAAACACCATATATTTT
NA	TRBJ1-6	TRBV5-1	NA	CASSLSPPGWANSPLHF	TGCGCCAGCAGCTTGTCCCCCCCGGGGTGGGCGAATTCACCCCTCCACTTT
NA	TRBJ2-5	TRBV19	NA	CASSFNQETQYF	TGTGCCAGTAGCTTTAACCAAGAGACCCAGTACTTC
NA	TRBJ2-1	TRBV21-1	NA	CASRPPGHTTGNEQFF	TGTGCCAGCAGACCGCCGGGACACACTACCGGGAATGAGCAGTTCTTC
NA	TRBJ1-2	TRBV6-5	NA	CASKPPGDNGYTF	TGTGCCAGCAAACCCCCAGGGGATAATGGCTACACCTTC
NA	TRBJ1-1	TRBV5-1	NA	CASSLTEPQNTEAFF	TGCGCCAGCAGCTTAACGGAGCCACAGAACACTGAAGCTTTCTTT
NA	TRBJ1-2	TRBV7-9	NA	CASSLSRGDGYTF	TGTGCCAGCAGCTTATCCAGGGGAGATGGCTACACCTTC
NA	TRBJ1-6	TRBV23-1	NA	CASSQWGVLNSPLHF	TGCGCCAGCAGTCAATGGGGGGTCCTTAATTCACCCCTCCACTTT
NA	TRBJ1-1	TRBV11-2	NA	CASSLYPDTEAFF	TGTGCCAGCAGCTTATACCCGGACACTGAAGCTTTCTTT
NA	TRBJ1-5	TRBV24-1	NA	CATTHRVLRGSNQPQHF	TGTGCCACCACCCACAGGGTCCTGAGGGGTAGCAATCAGCCCCAGCATTTT
NA	TRBJ1-4	TRBV7-9	NA	CASSLRLGVMEKLFF	TGTGCCAGCAGCTTACGGTTAGGGGTAATGGAAAAACTGTTTTTT
TRBD1	TRBJ2-1	TRBV19	NA	CASRGQVYNEQFF	TGTGCCAGTAGGGGACAGGTTTACAATGAGCAGTTCTTC
NA	TRBJ1-2	TRBV12-3/TRBV12-4	NA	CASSLPGGGYTF	TGTGCCAGCAGTTTACCGGGGGGTGGCTACACCTTC
NA	TRBJ1-3	TRBV5-1	NA	CASHEGTPGNTIYF	TGCGCCAGCCACGAAGGGACTCCTGGAAACACCATATATTTT
NA	TRBJ1-2	TRBV11-2	NA	CASSYAARPNYGYTF	TGTGCCAGCAGCTACGCAGCGCGACCTAACTATGGCTACACCTTC
TRBD1	TRBJ1-1	TRBV19	NA	CASTAGTANTEAFF	TGTGCCAGTACCGCCGGGACAGCGAACACTGAAGCTTTCTTT